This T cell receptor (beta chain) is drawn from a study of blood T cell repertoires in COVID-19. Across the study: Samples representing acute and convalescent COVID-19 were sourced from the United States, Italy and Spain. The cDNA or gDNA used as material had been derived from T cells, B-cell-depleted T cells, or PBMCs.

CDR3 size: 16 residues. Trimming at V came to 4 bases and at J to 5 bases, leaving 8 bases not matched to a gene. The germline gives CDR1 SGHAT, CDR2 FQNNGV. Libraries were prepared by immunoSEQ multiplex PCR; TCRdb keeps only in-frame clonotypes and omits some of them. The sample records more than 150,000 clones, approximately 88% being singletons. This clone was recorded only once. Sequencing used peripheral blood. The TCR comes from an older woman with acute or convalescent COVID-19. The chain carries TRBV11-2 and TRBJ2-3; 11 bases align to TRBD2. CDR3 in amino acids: CASSWLAGGSIDTQYF. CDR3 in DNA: TGTGCCAGCAGCTGGCTAGCGGGGGGATCTATAGATACGCAGTATTTT.